This T cell receptor (beta chain) was sequenced for a study of blood T cell repertoires in COVID-19. Study as a whole: Collection of acute and convalescent COVID-19 samples took place in the United States, Italy and Spain.

Only in-frame clones appear in the TCRdb table, and some are missing; sequencing was by immunoSEQ multiplex PCR. The sample yields nearly 200,000 clones, 70% to 90% seen once. CDR1 is SGHNT, CDR2 YYREEE, per germline (reference sequence). V was trimmed by 1 base and J by 3 bases, leaving 6 bases between them. The length of the CDR3 is 13 residues. This clone was recorded once. The source of this sequence is a woman between 18 and 29 years old who had recovered from COVID-19. The V and J genes are TRBV5-4 and TRBJ2-3, with no clear D. Sequenced material: PBMCs or T cells enriched from blood (not recorded which). The CDR3 protein is CASSLFSTDTQYF. DNA for the CDR3: TGTGCCAGCAGCTTGTTTTCTACAGATACGCAGTATTTT.